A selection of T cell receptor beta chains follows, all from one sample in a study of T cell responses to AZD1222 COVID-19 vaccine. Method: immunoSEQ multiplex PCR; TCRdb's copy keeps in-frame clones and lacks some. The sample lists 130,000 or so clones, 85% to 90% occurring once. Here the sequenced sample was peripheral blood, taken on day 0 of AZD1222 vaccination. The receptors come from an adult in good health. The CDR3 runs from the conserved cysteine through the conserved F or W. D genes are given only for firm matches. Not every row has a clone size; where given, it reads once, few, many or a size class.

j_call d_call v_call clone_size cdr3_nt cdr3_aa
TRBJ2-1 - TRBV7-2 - TGTGCCAGCAGCCCCCCAGGGGTGTCCTACAATGAGCAGTTCTTC CASSPPGVSYNEQFF
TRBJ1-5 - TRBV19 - TGTGCCAGTAGTATGAGGGAGAATCAGCCCCAGCATTTT CASSMRENQPQHF
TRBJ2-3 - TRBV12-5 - TGTGCTAGTGGTTTGGGACGGGGTTTAAACACAGATACGCAGTATTTT CASGLGRGLNTDTQYF
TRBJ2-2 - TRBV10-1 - TGCGCCAGCAGTGAGTCGACCGGGGAGCTGTTTTTT CASSESTGELFF
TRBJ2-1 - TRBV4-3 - TGCGCCAGCAGCCAAGAATCGCGAACCAATGAGCAGTTCTTC CASSQESRTNEQFF
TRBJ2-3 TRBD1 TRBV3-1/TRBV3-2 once TGTGCCAGCAGCCCACGGGACAGGGACACAGATACGCAGTATTTT CASSPRDRDTDTQYF
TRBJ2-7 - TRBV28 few TGTGCCAGCACCTTAGACAGTAAAGATTCCTACGAGCAGTACTTC CASTLDSKDSYEQYF
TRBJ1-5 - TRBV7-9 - TGTGCCAGCAGCCCGATCGATAGCAATCAGCCCCAGCATTTT CASSPIDSNQPQHF
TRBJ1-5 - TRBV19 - TGTGCCAGTCACGTATCGGTACGAAGCAATCAGCCCCAGCATTTT CASHVSVRSNQPQHF
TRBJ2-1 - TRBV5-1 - TGCGCCAGCAGCCTGGCGACTCGAGACAATGAGCAGTTCTTC CASSLATRDNEQFF
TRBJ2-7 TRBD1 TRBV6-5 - TGTGCCAGCAGGAGGGACAGCCTCTACGAGCAGTACTTC CASRRDSLYEQYF
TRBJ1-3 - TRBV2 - TGTGCCAGTACAGGATATGGAAACACCATATATTTT CASTGYGNTIYF
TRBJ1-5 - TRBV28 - TGTGCCAGCAGTCGGGGGAGGGCCCCCAAGCCCCAGCATTTT CASSRGRAPKPQHF
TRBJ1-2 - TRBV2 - TGTGCCAGCATGGACGAACAGCAAGGCTATGGCTACACCTTC CASMDEQQGYGYTF
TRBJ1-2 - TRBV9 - TGTGCCAGCAGCGATCCCTCGGGGGTAGTTGACTATGGCTACACCTTC CASSDPSGVVDYGYTF
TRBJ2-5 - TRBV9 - TGTGCCAGCAGCGTAGGCACAGAAGAGACCCAGTACTTC CASSVGTEETQYF
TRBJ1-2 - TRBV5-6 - TGTGCCAGCAGCTCCGGGACCTCGTATGGCTACACCTTC CASSSGTSYGYTF
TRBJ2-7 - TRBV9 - TGTGCCAGCAGCGTAAGATCCGACAGTTCCGAGCAGTACTTC CASSVRSDSSEQYF
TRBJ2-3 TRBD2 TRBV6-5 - TGTGCCAGCAGTTCTCGGGGGGGGACAGATACGCAGTATTTT CASSSRGGTDTQYF
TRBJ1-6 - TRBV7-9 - TGTGCCAGCAGCTTAGTGGCAGGGGATTATTCACCCCTCCACTTT CASSLVAGDYSPLHF
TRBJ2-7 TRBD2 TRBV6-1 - TGTGCCAGCAGTGACTGGGCTAGCGGGGGACTCTCCTACGAGCAGTACTTC CASSDWASGGLSYEQYF
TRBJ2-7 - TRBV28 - TGTGCCAGCAGCTCACAGGGGAGGGACGAGCAGTACTTC CASSSQGRDEQYF
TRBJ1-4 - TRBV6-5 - TGTGCCAGCGGAGGACGTCCCTCCTCGCGGGAAAAACTGTTTTTT CASGGRPSSREKLFF
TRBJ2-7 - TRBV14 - TGTGCCAGCAGCCAAGTGCCGCACGAGCAGTACTTC CASSQVPHEQYF
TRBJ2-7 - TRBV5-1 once TGCGCCAGCAGCCGAGAGGGCGGGGCAGGCGACGAGCAGTACTTC CASSREGGAGDEQYF
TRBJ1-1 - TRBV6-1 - TGTGCCAGCAGTGATCGGCTCCCGTACACTGAAGCTTTCTTT CASSDRLPYTEAFF
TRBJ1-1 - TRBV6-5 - TGTGCCAGCAGATCGACGGAGGACACTGAAGCTTTCTTT CASRSTEDTEAFF
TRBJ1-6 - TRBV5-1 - TGCGCCAGCAGCTTGGATATGGCAGGTTACTCCTATAATTCACCCCTCCACTTT CASSLDMAGYSYNSPLHF
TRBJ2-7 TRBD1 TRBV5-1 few TGCGCCAGCAGCCCACGGGACAGCTCCGGTAGGCTACTGACCTACGAGCAGTACTTC CASSPRDSSGRLLTYEQYF
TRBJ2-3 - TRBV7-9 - TGTGCCAGCAGCTTAGGGGTTAGTAACCCAGATACGCAGTATTTT CASSLGVSNPDTQYF
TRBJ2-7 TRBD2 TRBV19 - TGTGCCAGTAGTCTGTGGACTAGCGGGGGTTCTCCCGTGGAGCAGTACTTC CASSLWTSGGSPVEQYF
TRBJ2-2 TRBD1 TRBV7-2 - TGTGCCAGCAGCACGACAGGGCCGAACACCGGGGAGCTGTTTTTT CASSTTGPNTGELFF
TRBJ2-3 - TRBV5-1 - TGCGCCAGCAGCTTGGGAGATACGCAGTATTTT CASSLGDTQYF
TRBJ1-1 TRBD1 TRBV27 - TGTGCCAGCAGTACAGGACAGGGACATACCACTGAAGCTTTCTTT CASSTGQGHTTEAFF
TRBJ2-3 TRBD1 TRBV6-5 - TGTGCCAGCAGTTTGACAGGGGCCAACACAGATACGCAGTATTTT CASSLTGANTDTQYF
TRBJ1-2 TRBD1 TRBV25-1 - TGTGCCAGCAGAGACAGGGGGCAGGGCTACACCTTC CASRDRGQGYTF
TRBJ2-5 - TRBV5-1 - TGCGCCAGCAAAGAGACCGCGTACCAAGAGACCCAGTACTTC CASKETAYQETQYF
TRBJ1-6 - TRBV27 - TGTGCCAGCAGTTTACTCGGAACCTCCTATAATTCACCCCTCCACTTT CASSLLGTSYNSPLHF
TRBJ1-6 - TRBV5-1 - TGCGCCAGCAGCTTGGCCGGGCAGGGCTACTCACCCCTCCACTTT CASSLAGQGYSPLHF
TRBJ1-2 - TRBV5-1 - TGCGCCAGCAGCCCCGGACAGCTTACTAACTATGGCTACACCTTC CASSPGQLTNYGYTF
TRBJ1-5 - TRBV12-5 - TGTGCTAGTGGTTCTCGACCGAGGGACAGCAATCAGCCCCAGCATTTT CASGSRPRDSNQPQHF
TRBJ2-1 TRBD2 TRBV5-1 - TGCGCCAGCAGCTTGGAGGCTAGCGGTTCCTCCTACAATGAGCAGTTCTTC CASSLEASGSSYNEQFF
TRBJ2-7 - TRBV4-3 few TGCGCCAGCAGCCAAGTACGAGGGGAGCAGTACTTC CASSQVRGEQYF
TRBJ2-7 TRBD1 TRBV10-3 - TGTGCCATCAGACCGGGACAGGGGTTCAACGAGCAGTACTTC CAIRPGQGFNEQYF
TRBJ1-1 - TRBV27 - TGTGCCAGCAGTTTATTTGTGAACACTGAAGCTTTCTTT CASSLFVNTEAFF